The T cell receptor beta chain under discussion was sequenced for a study of blood T cell repertoires in COVID-19. Study-wide background: Specimens from acute and convalescent COVID-19 originated in the United States, Italy and Spain. Sources were T cells, B-cell-depleted T cells, or PBMCs; the material itself was cDNA or gDNA.

Trimming cost V 5 bases and J 9 bases; bases outside gene matches: 4. From germline, CDR1 is SGDLS and CDR2 YYNGEE. The CDR3 has 13 amino acids. In the study's own analysis: Amplification with reference gene primers provided the estimates of nucleated cell counts. Sequencing was performed with immunoSEQ multiplex PCR; in TCRdb, only in-frame clones are kept and a portion is missing. From that table come the V and J calls and clone size; the DNA was used to work out D and trimming. In the table there are about 130,000 clones, over 70% of which are singletons. The sample taken for sequencing was peripheral blood. This chain joins TRBV9 and TRBJ1-6; 8 nucleotides agree with TRBD1. The TCR comes from an elderly man with acute or convalescent COVID-19. The CDR3 nucleotides read TGTGCCAGCAGAGGTACAGGGGGTTCACCCCTCCACTTT. This gives the protein CASRGTGGSPLHF.